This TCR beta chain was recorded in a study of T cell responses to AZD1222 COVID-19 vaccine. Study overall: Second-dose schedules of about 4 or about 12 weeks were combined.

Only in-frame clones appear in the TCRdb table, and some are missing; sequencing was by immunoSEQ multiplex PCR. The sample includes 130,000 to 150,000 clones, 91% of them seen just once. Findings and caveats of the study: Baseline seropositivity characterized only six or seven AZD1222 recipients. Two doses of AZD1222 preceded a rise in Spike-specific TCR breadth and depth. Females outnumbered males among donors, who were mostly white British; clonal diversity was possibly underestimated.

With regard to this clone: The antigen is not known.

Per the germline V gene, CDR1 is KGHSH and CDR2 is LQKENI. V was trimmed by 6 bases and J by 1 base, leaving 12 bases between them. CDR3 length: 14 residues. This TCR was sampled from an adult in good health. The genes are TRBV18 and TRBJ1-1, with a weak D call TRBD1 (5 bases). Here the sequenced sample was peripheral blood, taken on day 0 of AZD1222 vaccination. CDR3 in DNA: TGTGCCAGCTCGCCGGGACGGGAGAACACTGAAGCTTTCTTT. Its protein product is CASSPGRENTEAFF.